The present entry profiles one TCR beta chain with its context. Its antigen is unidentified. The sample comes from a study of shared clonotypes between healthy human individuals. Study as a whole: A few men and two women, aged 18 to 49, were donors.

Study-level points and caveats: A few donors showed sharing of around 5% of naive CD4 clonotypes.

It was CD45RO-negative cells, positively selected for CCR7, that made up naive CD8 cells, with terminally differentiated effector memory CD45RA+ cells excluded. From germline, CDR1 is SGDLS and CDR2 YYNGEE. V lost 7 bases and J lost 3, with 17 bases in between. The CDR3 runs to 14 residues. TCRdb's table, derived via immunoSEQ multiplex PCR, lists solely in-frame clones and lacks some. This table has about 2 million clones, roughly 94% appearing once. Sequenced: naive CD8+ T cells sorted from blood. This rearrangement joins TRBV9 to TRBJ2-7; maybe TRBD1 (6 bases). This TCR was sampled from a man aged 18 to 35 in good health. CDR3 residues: CASSWRPQGYEQYF. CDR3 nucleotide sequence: TGTGCCAGCTCTTGGAGGCCACAGGGCTACGAGCAGTACTTC.